The subject of this entry is one T cell receptor beta chain. No antigen is known for it. For the second PCR, which ran for about 6 to 11 cycles, a sample-barcoded 5' primer and a J-beta primer mix were used. TCRdb itself ran the 5' RACE reads through MiXCR, one entry per CDR3 protein. In the table there are around 1.1 million distinct CDR3 sequences, less than 45% of which are singletons. Germline values: CDR1 SQVTM, CDR2 ANQGSEA. This CDR3 has 14 residues. The J segment lost 6 bases and the V segment lost 4 bases, leaving 8 bases of the junction unmatched. Each sample used at least 7 million PBMCs. These data belong to a study of blood T cells in healthy people across ages. Findings and limits, study-wide: PBMCs went unsorted, and a conclusive naive versus antigen-experienced comparison was therefore prevented. The CMV status of each donor remained undetermined, and this could have confounded shifts in expanded clonotypes.

The chain uses TRBV29-1 and TRBJ2-3; 9 bases align to TRBD1. This clonotype was sampled from a man aged 18 to 29 in good health. Sequencing was performed on blood. The CDR3 protein is CSVVPGQGTDTQYF. For the CDR3, the DNA is TGCAGCGTTGTACCGGGACAGGGTACCGATACGCAGTATTTT.